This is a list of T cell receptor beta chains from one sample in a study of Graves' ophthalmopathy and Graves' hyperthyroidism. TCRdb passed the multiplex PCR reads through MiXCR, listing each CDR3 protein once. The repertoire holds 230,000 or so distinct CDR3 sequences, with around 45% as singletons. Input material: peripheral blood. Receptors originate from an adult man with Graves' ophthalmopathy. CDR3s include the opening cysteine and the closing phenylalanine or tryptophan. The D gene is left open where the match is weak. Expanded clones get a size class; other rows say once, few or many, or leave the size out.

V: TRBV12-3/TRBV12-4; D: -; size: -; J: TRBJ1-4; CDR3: CASRYSAEKLFF; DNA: TGTGCCAGCAGATATAGCGCTGAAAAACTGTTTTTT
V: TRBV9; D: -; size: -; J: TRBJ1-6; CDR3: CASSQDTGPNSPLHF; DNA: TGTGCCAGCAGCCAAGATACAGGGCCTAATTCACCCCTCCACTTT
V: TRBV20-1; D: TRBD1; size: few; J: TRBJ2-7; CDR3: CSAPRDSGRSQYF; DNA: TGCAGTGCCCCCCGGGACAGTGGCCGTTCGCAGTACTTC
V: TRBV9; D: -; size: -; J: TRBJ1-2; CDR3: CASSANFQQGNYGYTF; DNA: TGTGCCAGCAGCGCAAACTTTCAACAGGGAAACTATGGCTACACCTTC
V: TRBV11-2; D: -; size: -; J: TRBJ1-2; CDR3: CASSVEALPGRENYGYTF; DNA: TGTGCCAGCAGCGTTGAAGCCCTTCCCGGCAGGGAGAACTATGGCTACACCTTC
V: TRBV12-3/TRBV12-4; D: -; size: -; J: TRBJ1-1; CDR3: CASRITGNTEAFF; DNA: TGTGCCAGCAGAATCACCGGGAACACTGAAGCTTTCTTT
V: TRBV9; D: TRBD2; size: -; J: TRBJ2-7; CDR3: CASSFWTSGNEQYF; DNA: TGTGCCAGCAGCTTCTGGACTAGCGGGAACGAGCAGTACTTC
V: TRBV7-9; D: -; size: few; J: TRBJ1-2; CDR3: CASSSLTEAGGYTF; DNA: TGTGCCAGCAGCTCCTTAACCGAGGCGGGGGGCTACACCTTC
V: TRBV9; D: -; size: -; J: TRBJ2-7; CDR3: CASSQAGARYEQYF; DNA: TGTGCCAGCAGCCAAGCCGGGGCTCGGTACGAGCAGTACTTC
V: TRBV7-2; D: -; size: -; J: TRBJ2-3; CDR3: CASSSTSRGTDTQYF; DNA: TGTGCCAGCAGCTCGACTAGTAGAGGCACAGATACGCAGTATTTT
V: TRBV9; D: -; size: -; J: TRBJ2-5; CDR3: CASSRRSAGETQYF; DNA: TGTGCCAGCAGCCGCAGATCAGCTGGAGAGACCCAGTACTTC
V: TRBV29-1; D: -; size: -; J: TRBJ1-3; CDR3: CSVEDPPRSGNTIYF; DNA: TGCAGCGTTGAAGACCCTCCTAGATCTGGAAACACCATATATTTT
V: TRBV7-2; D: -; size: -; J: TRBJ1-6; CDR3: CASSLVGVNSPLHF; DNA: TGTGCCAGCAGCTTAGTAGGGGTTAATTCACCCCTCCACTTT
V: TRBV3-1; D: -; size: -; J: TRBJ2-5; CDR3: CASSRQGGLETQYF; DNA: TGTGCCAGCAGCCGTCAGGGAGGTCTAGAGACCCAGTACTTC
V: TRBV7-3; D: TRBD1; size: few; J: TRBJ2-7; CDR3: CASSSSAGGSYEQYF; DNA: TGTGCCAGCAGCTCAAGCGCAGGGGGTTCCTACGAGCAGTACTTC
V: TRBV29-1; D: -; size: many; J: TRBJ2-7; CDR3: CSVGQASSYEQYF; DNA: TGCAGCGTTGGACAGGCCTCCTCCTACGAGCAGTACTTC
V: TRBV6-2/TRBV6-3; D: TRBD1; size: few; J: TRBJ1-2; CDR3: CASSYDRVGYTF; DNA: TGTGCCAGCAGTTACGACAGGGTCGGCTACACCTTC
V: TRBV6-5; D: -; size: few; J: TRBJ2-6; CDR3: CASRTDYSGANVLTF; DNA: TGTGCCAGCAGGACCGACTACTCTGGGGCCAACGTCCTGACTTTC
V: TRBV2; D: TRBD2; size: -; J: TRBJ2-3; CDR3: CATLGTSGVGQYF; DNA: TGTGCCACCCTGGGGACTAGCGGGGTGGGGCAGTATTTT
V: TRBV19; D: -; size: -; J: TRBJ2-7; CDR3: CASSMGATYEQYF; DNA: TGTGCCAGTAGTATGGGGGCCACCTACGAGCAGTACTTC
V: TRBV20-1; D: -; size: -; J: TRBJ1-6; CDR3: CSAGSPGDNSPLHF; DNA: TGCAGTGCTGGGAGCCCAGGGGATAATTCACCCCTCCACTTT
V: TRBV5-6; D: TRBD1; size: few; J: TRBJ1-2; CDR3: CASSSAGTGYGYTF; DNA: TGTGCCAGCAGCTCCGCCGGGACAGGCTATGGCTACACCTTC
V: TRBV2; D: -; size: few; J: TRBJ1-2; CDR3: CASSDRGRDYGYTF; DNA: TGTGCCAGCAGTGACCGCGGTAGGGACTATGGCTACACCTTC
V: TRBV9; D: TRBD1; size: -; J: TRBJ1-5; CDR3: CASREGQDSNQPQHF; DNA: TGTGCCAGCAGAGAAGGACAGGATAGCAATCAGCCCCAGCATTTT
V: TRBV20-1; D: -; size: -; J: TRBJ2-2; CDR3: CSARLDRAGELFF; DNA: TGCAGTGCTAGACTAGATAGGGCCGGGGAGCTGTTTTTT
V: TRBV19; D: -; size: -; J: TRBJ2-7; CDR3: CASSLLYSGLAYEQYF; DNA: TGTGCCAGTAGTCTCCTATATAGCGGTCTTGCCTACGAGCAGTACTTC
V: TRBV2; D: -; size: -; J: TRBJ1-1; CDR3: CASSTAMNTEAFF; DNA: TGTGCCAGCAGCACAGCCATGAACACTGAAGCTTTCTTT
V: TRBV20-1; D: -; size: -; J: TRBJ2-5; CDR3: CSARDFRVQETQYF; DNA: TGCAGTGCTAGAGATTTTAGGGTCCAAGAGACCCAGTACTTC
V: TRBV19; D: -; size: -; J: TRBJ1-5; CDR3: CASSIDAGSDWPQHF; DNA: TGTGCCAGTAGTATAGATGCCGGCTCCGATTGGCCCCAGCATTTT